Following are 9 T cell receptor beta chains from one sample sequenced in a study of cytomegalovirus exposure and HLA in healthy donors. The PCR employed 60 Vbeta primers together with 13 Jbeta primers. This table comes from immunoSEQ multiplex PCR, and its TCRdb copy is limited to in-frame clones, with some not included. Of 150,000 to 200,000 clones listed, roughly 80% were seen once; the top ten hold around 8%. Sample: PBMCs. These receptors were obtained from a male donor in good health and CMV-seropositive.

The chain links TRBV21-1 to TRBJ2-7; TRBD1, as called in the table, went unchecked against the DNA. TRBV21-1 has pseudogene status. This CDR3 spans 18 amino acids. CDR3 protein: CASSKQTGVERRTHEQYF. The CDR3 nucleotides are TGTGCCAGCAGCAAACAAACAGGGGTAGAGCGGAGAACCCACGAGCAGTACTTC.

J is TRBJ2-2 and V is TRBV19; no firm D call. CDR1 and CDR2 (germline): LNHDA, SQIVND (reference sequence). V lost 4 bases to trimming and J lost 1 base, with 7 bases between them. The CDR3 extends over 14 amino acids. The CDR3 loop is CASSKIENTGELFF. In DNA, the CDR3 is TGTGCCAGTAGTAAGATAGAGAACACCGGGGAGCTGTTTTTT.

In nucleotides, the CDR3 is TGTGCCAGCATCCAGCAGGGGATCGACACTGAAGCTTTCTTT. It encodes CASIQQGIDTEAFF. V is TRBV2 and J is TRBJ1-1; D may be TRBD1 (6 bases). The germline gives CDR1 SNHLY, CDR2 FYNNEI. The CDR3 totals 14 residues. V shed 7 bases and J shed 3 bases, with 15 bases lying between them. Supplemented by reference TRBV2 and TRBJ1-1, the full variable domain reads EPEVTQTPSHQVTQMGQEVILRCVPISNHLYFYWYRQILGQKVEFLVSFYNNEISEKSEIFDDQFSVERPDGSNFTLKIRSTKLEDSAMYFCASIQQGIDTEAFFGQGTRLTVV.

J is TRBJ1-2 and V is TRBV19; 7 bases line up with TRBD1. Germline CDR1 is LNHDA and CDR2 is SQIVND (reference sequence). The CDR3 contains 15 residues. Trimming at V came to 9 bases and at J to 3 bases, leaving 13 bases not matched to a gene. The chain's CDR3 is CASHPRDRPDYGYTF. In DNA form, the CDR3 reads TGTGCCAGCCACCCTCGGGACAGACCCGACTATGGCTACACCTTC.

V and J are TRBV6-6 and TRBJ2-1; 9 positions agree with TRBD1. Losses at the gene ends were 8 bases for V and 8 bases for J; bases not matched to a gene: 7. This CDR3 region has 13 residues. Germline CDR1 and CDR2: MNHNY and SVGAGI (reference sequence). Here the CDR3 reads CASGRDRAHEQFF. CDR3 DNA: TGTGCCAGCGGCCGGGACAGGGCGCATGAGCAGTTCTTC.

V and J are TRBV18 and TRBJ1-6; 7 bases line up with TRBD1. The CDR3 length is 14 residues. Germline V gene sequence: CDR1 KGHSH, CDR2 LQKENI. The V and J ends lost 3 bases and 7 bases, in that order; junction bases with no gene match: 3. This chain's CDR3 is CASSPKGANSPLHF. For the CDR3, the DNA is TGTGCCAGCTCACCGAAGGGGGCGAATTCACCCCTCCACTTT.

The chain combines TRBV7-2 with TRBJ1-1, with D tentatively TRBD1 (5 bases). Looked up from germline, CDR1 is SGHTA and CDR2 is FQGNSA. The CDR3 runs to 14 residues. V was cut by 1 base and J by 11 bases, with 17 bases left in between. For the CDR3, the DNA is TGTGCCAGCAGCTTAGGCCCAGGGAGGATAGGGGCTTTCTTT. The encoded protein is CASSLGPGRIGAFF. The full variable domain, its missing parts supplied by reference TRBV7-2 and TRBJ1-1, is GAGVSQSPSNKVTEKGKDVELRCDPISGHTALYWYRQSLGQGLEFLIYFQGNSAPDKSGLPSDRFSAERTGGSVSTLTIQRTQQEDSAVYLCASSLGPGRIGAFFGQGTRLTVV.

This clone was observed a handful of times. The chain uses TRBV13 and TRBJ1-5; no reliable D call. This CDR3 contains 12 residues. CDR1 and CDR2 from the germline V gene are PRHDT and FYEKMQ (reference sequence). Trimming took 5 bases from V and 4 from J, leaving 6 bases between them. This CDR3 reads CASSQQNQPQHF. The CDR3 coding sequence is TGTGCCAGCAGCCAACAGAATCAGCCCCAGCATTTT.

The gene calls are TRBV28 and TRBJ1-2, with 7 bases that match TRBD1. Germline V gene lookup returns CDR1 MDHEN and CDR2 SYDVKM. Trimming took 6 bases from V and 8 from J; bases not matched to a gene: 6. The CDR3 spans 12 residues. The CDR3: CASSRDRWGYTF. DNA for the CDR3: TGTGCCAGCAGCCGGGACAGATGGGGCTACACCTTC.